The present T cell receptor (beta chain) was sequenced within a study of T cells after posttransplantation cyclophosphamide. General study findings and limits: Recipient CMV seropositivity and CMV reactivation strongly tracked TRB clonality.

With regard to this clone: Its antigen is unidentified.

Control samples came 1 year after myeloablative marrow transplants with methotrexate plus calcineurin inhibitor. This CDR3 spans 15 amino acids. Per the germline V gene, CDR1 is SGHDT and CDR2 is YYEEEE. V lost 4 bases and J lost 7, with 17 bases in between. This table comes from immunoSEQ multiplex PCR, and its TCRdb copy is limited to in-frame clones, with some not included. The repertoire includes 15,000 to 20,000 clones, about nine tenths of them detected once, and 3.5% sits in the top ten. The gene calls are TRBV5-6 and TRBJ1-4; D is unclear. This sample comprised PBMCs, obtained after an allogeneic stem cell transplant with a calcineurin inhibitor and methotrexate. This TCR came from a male patient between 50 and 60 years old who received an allogeneic stem cell transplant from an unrelated donor, was CMV-positive, and had chronic GVHD only. These T cells may partly come from the graft donor. The CDR3 is CASSPPGPAGEKLFF. The CDR3 DNA follows: TGTGCCAGCAGCCCCCCGGGCCCTGCGGGTGAAAAACTGTTTTTT.